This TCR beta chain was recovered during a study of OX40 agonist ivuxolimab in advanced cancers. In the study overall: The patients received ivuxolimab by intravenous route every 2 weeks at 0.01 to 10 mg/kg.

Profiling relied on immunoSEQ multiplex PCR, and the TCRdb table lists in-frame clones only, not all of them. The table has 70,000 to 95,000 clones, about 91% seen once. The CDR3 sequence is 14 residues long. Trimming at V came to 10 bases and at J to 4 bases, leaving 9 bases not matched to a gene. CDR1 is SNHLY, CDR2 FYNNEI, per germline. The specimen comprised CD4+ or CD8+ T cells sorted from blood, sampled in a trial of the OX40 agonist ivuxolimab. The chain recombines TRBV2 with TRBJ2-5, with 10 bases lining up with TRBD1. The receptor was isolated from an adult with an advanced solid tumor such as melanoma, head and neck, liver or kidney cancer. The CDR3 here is CATSRDRGSETQYF. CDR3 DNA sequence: TGTGCCACCTCCCGGGACAGGGGTTCAGAGACCCAGTACTTC. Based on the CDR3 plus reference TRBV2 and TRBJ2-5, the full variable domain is EPEVTQTPSHQVTQMGQEVILRCVPISNHLYFYWYRQILGQKVEFLVSFYNNEISEKSEIFDDQFSVERPDGSNFTLKIRSTKLEDSAMYFCATSRDRGSETQYFGPGTRLLVL.